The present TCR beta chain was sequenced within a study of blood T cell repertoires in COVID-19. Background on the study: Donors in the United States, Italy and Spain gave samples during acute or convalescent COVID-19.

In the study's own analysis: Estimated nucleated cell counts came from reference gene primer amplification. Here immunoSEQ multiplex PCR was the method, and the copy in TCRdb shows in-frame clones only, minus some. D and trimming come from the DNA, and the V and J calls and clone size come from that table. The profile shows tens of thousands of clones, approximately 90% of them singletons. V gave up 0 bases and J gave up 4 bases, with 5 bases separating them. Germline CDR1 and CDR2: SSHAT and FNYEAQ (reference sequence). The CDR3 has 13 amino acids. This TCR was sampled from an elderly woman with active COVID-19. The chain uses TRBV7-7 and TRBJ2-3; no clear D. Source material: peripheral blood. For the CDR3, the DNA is TGTGCCAGCAGCTTAGCGCGCTCAGATACGCAGTATTTT. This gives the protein CASSLARSDTQYF.